Listed below are T cell receptor beta chains from one sample, sequenced in a study of T-cell memory formation after mild COVID-19. TCRdb itself ran the 5' RACE reads through MiXCR, one entry per CDR3 protein. The sample lists fewer than 600,000 distinct CDR3 sequences, less than 25% seen once, with 8.4% in the top ten. Sequencing was done on a sample of PBMCs or a T cell subset sorted from them (not recorded which). These receptors were collected from an adult woman who had mild COVID-19 (a few samples of this study predate the infection). Cell type and time point are not known. CDR3s include the opening cysteine and the closing phenylalanine or tryptophan. D genes are given only for firm matches. A clone size is listed for some rows: how often the clone was seen (once, few, many), or a class if it is expanded.

few | TRBD2 | TRBJ2-1 | TRBV27 | TGTGCCAGCAAACTCCGGGACTACCACAATGAGCAGTTCTTC | CASKLRDYHNEQFF
few | . | TRBJ2-1 | TRBV12-3/TRBV12-4 | TGTGCCAGCAGTTTGCTCAGTGTTAATGAGCAGTTCTTC | CASSLLSVNEQFF
many | TRBD2 | TRBJ2-1 | TRBV7-2 | TGTGCCAGCACCCCTGGGACTAGCGATTACAATGAGCAGTTCTTC | CASTPGTSDYNEQFF
many | . | TRBJ1-1 | TRBV20-1 | TGCAGTGCCACTATAACAGGGTCCTTCTCCATGAACACTGAAGCTTTCTTT | CSATITGSFSMNTEAFF
few | . | TRBJ2-3 | TRBV11-2 | TGTGCCAGCAGCCCCGGGACCGCAGATACGCAGTATTTT | CASSPGTADTQYF
many | . | TRBJ1-1 | TRBV12-3/TRBV12-4 | TGTGCCAGCAGTTGGGGGGAGAACACTGAAGCTTTCTTT | CASSWGENTEAFF
. | . | TRBJ2-3 | TRBV5-1 | TGCGCCAGCAGCCGTGCTAGCGACTTCACAGATACGCAGTATTTT | CASSRASDFTDTQYF
. | . | TRBJ2-2 | TRBV6-2/TRBV6-3 | TGTGCCAGCAGTTCCCACAGACCCACCGGGGAGCTGTTTTTT | CASSSHRPTGELFF
once | TRBD2 | TRBJ2-1 | TRBV7-9 | TGTGCCAGCAGCTTAGCTCCGACTAGCGGTGACTACAATGAGCAGTTCTTC | CASSLAPTSGDYNEQFF
. | . | TRBJ1-2 | TRBV3-1 | TGTGCCAGCAGCCAACCCAGGGCCCCCTATGGCTACACCTTC | CASSQPRAPYGYTF
. | TRBD1 | TRBJ2-1 | TRBV7-6 | TGTGCCAGCAGCCGCCGGGACAGGGAGGCTTTTTGGGGAGAGCAGTTCTTC | CASSRRDREAFWGEQFF
. | . | TRBJ2-7 | TRBV5-1 | TGCGCCAGCAGATTCGACAGACTCTACGAGCAGTACTTC | CASRFDRLYEQYF
. | . | TRBJ2-1 | TRBV18 | TGTGCCAGCTCACCTTCGGGACTTGAGCAGTTCTTC | CASSPSGLEQFF
. | TRBD1 | TRBJ1-1 | TRBV20-1 | TGCAGTGCTAGAGTCCCTGAGGGGGCCTGGTTGGGAACTGAAGCTTTCTTT | CSARVPEGAWLGTEAFF
few | . | TRBJ2-7 | TRBV6-6 | TGTGCCAGCAACCTAGGGGTCGGGGTCGACGAGCAGTACTTC | CASNLGVGVDEQYF
. | . | TRBJ1-2 | TRBV20-1 | TGCAGTGTACTTACACAGGGTGGGGGCTACACCTTC | CSVLTQGGGYTF
. | TRBD2 | TRBJ2-1 | TRBV7-8 | TGTGCCAGCAGAGCGGGAGGGCCTCATCGTACCCCCTACAATGAGCAGTTCTTC | CASRAGGPHRTPYNEQFF
few | TRBD1 | TRBJ2-7 | TRBV5-5 | TGTGCCAGCAGCTCCCTCACAGGGGGCAGCGAGCAGTACTTC | CASSSLTGGSEQYF
. | . | TRBJ2-2 | TRBV5-1 | TGCGCCAGCAGCTTGGTAGGGAAGTCGTCCGGGGAGCTGTTTTTT | CASSLVGKSSGELFF
. | . | TRBJ2-5 | TRBV11-2 | TGTGCCAGCAGCTCGACGGAAGATGGGACCCAGTACTTC | CASSSTEDGTQYF
. | . | TRBJ1-2 | TRBV20-1 | TGCAGTGCTAGAGACAGGGGAACTGGCTACACCTTC | CSARDRGTGYTF
. | . | TRBJ1-3 | TRBV20-1 | TGCAGTGCTAGAGATCGGTTCTCTGGAAACACCATATATTTT | CSARDRFSGNTIYF
. | . | TRBJ1-3 | TRBV12-3/TRBV12-4 | TGTGCCAGCAGCCGGGACCCCCGTAAGATGCCTGGAAACACCATATATTTT | CASSRDPRKMPGNTIYF
few | TRBD1 | TRBJ1-4 | TRBV6-7 | TGTGCCAGCAGTTACTATCACAGGGGGCGCGTTAATGAAAAACTGTTTTTT | CASSYYHRGRVNEKLFF
few | . | TRBJ2-3 | TRBV6-5 | TGTGCCAGCAGTTACTCGAGGGTTGGCAGGAGCACAGATACGCAGTATTTT | CASSYSRVGRSTDTQYF
. | . | TRBJ2-7 | TRBV19 | TGTGCCAGTAGTATAGTGGCTGAGTACGAGCAGTACTTC | CASSIVAEYEQYF
. | . | TRBJ1-1 | TRBV24-1 | TGTGCCACCAGTGAGTCCGGGACCATCGGGACTGAAGCTTTCTTT | CATSESGTIGTEAFF
few | . | TRBJ2-1 | TRBV14 | TGTGCCAGCAGCCGGGTTAGCGCCTACAATGAGCAGTTCTTC | CASSRVSAYNEQFF
few | . | TRBJ2-2 | TRBV12-3/TRBV12-4 | TGTGCCAGCAGTACTAGGACCTACACCGGGGAGCTGTTTTTT | CASSTRTYTGELFF
few | . | TRBJ1-2 | TRBV12-3/TRBV12-4 | TGTGCCAGCAGTACAGGACGGCGATTCTATGGCTACACCTTC | CASSTGRRFYGYTF
few | TRBD2 | TRBJ2-7 | TRBV9 | TGTGCCAGCAGCGTAGATGGAGCGGGGACCACCTACGAGCAGTACTTC | CASSVDGAGTTYEQYF
. | TRBD2 | TRBJ2-1 | TRBV6-2/TRBV6-3 | TGTGCCAGCAGTTCCACTAACACCCTAGCGGGGGGGCGCTACAATGAGCAGTTCTTC | CASSSTNTLAGGRYNEQFF
many | TRBD2 | TRBJ2-3 | TRBV4-1 | TGCGCCAGCAGCGTCCGACTAGCGGGGAATGGGGATACGCAGTATTTT | CASSVRLAGNGDTQYF
. | TRBD1 | TRBJ1-1 | TRBV12-3/TRBV12-4 | TGTGCCAGCAGTCGTCAGGGGGCGTGGACTGAAGCTTTCTTT | CASSRQGAWTEAFF
few | TRBD2 | TRBJ2-7 | TRBV5-1 | TGCGCCAGCAGCAGTGCCTTTTTGGAGCGGGAGAAGCAGTACTTC | CASSSAFLEREKQYF
few | . | TRBJ2-6 | TRBV7-9 | TGTGCCAGCAGCTCGCGGGCCTCTGGGGCCAACGTCCTGACTTTC | CASSSRASGANVLTF
. | TRBD2 | TRBJ2-5 | TRBV11-2 | TGTGCCAGCAGCCAGGGGCGGACTAGCGGTCCCTTGGGAGAGACCCAGTACTTC | CASSQGRTSGPLGETQYF
. | . | TRBJ2-3 | TRBV5-4 | TGTGCCAGCAGCTTGGTGGTGGGTCCTAGCACAGATACGCAGTATTTT | CASSLVVGPSTDTQYF
few | . | TRBJ2-3 | TRBV5-1 | TGCGCCAGCAGCCAATATGACAGCACAGATACGCAGTATTTT | CASSQYDSTDTQYF